This section outlines one TCR beta chain sequence together with its context. The target antigen is unknown. These data come from a study of vaccination effects on CD4 cells after COVID-19. Study results and caveats: There was only 1 of 255 vaccine-induced clones in healthy vaccinees that cross-reacted with common cold coronaviruses. Clones of infection and vaccine origin contracted markedly late after vaccination.

Repertoires were generated with immunoSEQ multiplex PCR, while TCRdb's copy carries only in-frame clones and drops some. There are about 27,000 clones in the sample; about 70% occur only once, and roughly a tenth lies in the top ten. There are 14 residues in the CDR3. V lost 4 bases and J lost 4; bases outside the gene matches: 6. Germline V gene lookup returns CDR1 SGHTA and CDR2 FQGNSA. Sequencing was preceded by expansion of antigen-specific CD4+ T cells with viral peptide pools in the ViraFEST assay. CD4+ T cell isolation took place after 10 days of culture. Vaccine recipients had no previous SARS-CoV-2 infection; their nucleocapsid antibodies were negative. Days 3 and 7 saw half the medium replaced with IL-2 medium.

The rearrangement links TRBV7-2 to TRBJ1-2, with TRBD1 matching 7 bases. This sequence originates from a human donor who received a COVID-19 vaccine. This sample comprised CD4+ T cells from PBMCs cultured with SARS-CoV-2 spike peptides, obtained before COVID-19 vaccination. CDR3: CASSSDREGYGYTF. The CDR3 coding sequence is TGTGCCAGCAGCTCCGACAGGGAGGGCTATGGCTACACCTTC.